The rows below give T cell receptor beta chains drawn from one sample of a study of blood T cell repertoires in COVID-19. The table came from immunoSEQ multiplex PCR; TCRdb's copy has only in-frame clones and leaves some out. The profile shows more than 250,000 clones, about nine tenths of them singletons. Sequences were obtained from peripheral blood. The receptor source for this set is a woman aged 50 to 60 with COVID-19, enrolled during active disease. Each CDR3 is given with its conserved first and last residue. A D gene is named only where the DNA matches it firmly. Size is stated for part of the rows, as once, few or many counts, or as a class when the clone is expanded.

cdr3_length clone_size d_call j_call v_call cdr3_nt cdr3_aa
14 NA NA TRBJ1-1 TRBV10-3 TGTGCCATCATAAGCTCGAACAGACGCACTGAAGCTTTCTTT CAIISSNRRTEAFF
12 NA NA TRBJ1-1 TRBV18 TGTGCCAGCTCACCGCCGGACACTGAAGCTTTCTTT CASSPPDTEAFF
17 NA NA TRBJ2-5 TRBV3-1/TRBV3-2 TGTGCCAGCAGCCGCGACAACATCAAGGTGGAAAGAAAGACCCAGTACTTC CASSRDNIKVERKTQYF
13 NA TRBD1 TRBJ1-4 TRBV24-1 TGTGCCACCGGGACAGGGGGTTTGGAAAAACTGTTTTTT CATGTGGLEKLFF
12 NA TRBD1 TRBJ2-5 TRBV2 TGTGCCAGCAGTACCAGACAGGGGTTGGTTCACTTC CASSTRQGLVHF
13 few TRBD1 TRBJ1-2 TRBV12-3/TRBV12-4 TGTGCCAGCAGTTTCGGGACAGTCTATGGCTACACCTTC CASSFGTVYGYTF
13 NA NA TRBJ2-5 TRBV19 TGTGCCAGTAGTATGGGGCAGCAAGAGACCCAGTACTTC CASSMGQQETQYF
16 NA TRBD1 TRBJ2-7 TRBV11-2 TGTGCCAGCAGCGCAAAAACAGGGGGCAACTCCTACGAGCAGTACTTC CASSAKTGGNSYEQYF
15 NA NA TRBJ1-2 TRBV19 TGTGCCAGTAGTATGATGTCAGGGGCTTACTATGGCTACACCTTC CASSMMSGAYYGYTF
15 NA NA TRBJ2-1 TRBV6-6 TGTGCCAGCAGTTACCCTAGCGATCTAGGGTTTGAGCAGTTCTTC CASSYPSDLGFEQFF
15 NA TRBD1 TRBJ2-7 TRBV5-5 TGTGCCAGCAGCTCTACTAGACAGGGGCGGAACGAGCAGTACTTC CASSSTRQGRNEQYF
16 NA TRBD1 TRBJ2-7 TRBV5-5 TGTGCCAGCAGCCCGCGGGTGGGGACAGGGGAGAGCGAGCAGTACTTC CASSPRVGTGESEQYF
15 once NA TRBJ2-7 TRBV7-2 TGTGCCAGCAGCTTAGTGATGAGTCCGGGTAACGAGCAGTACTTC CASSLVMSPGNEQYF
13 NA NA TRBJ1-1 TRBV21-1 TGTGCCAAGCAAGGAGTTCCGAACACTGAAGCTTTCTTT CAKQGVPNTEAFF
18 once TRBD1 TRBJ1-1 TRBV9 TGTGCCAGCAGCGCTTTTACAGGGGGACGAATTCAGTACACTGAAGCTTTCTTT CASSAFTGGRIQYTEAFF
15 NA TRBD1 TRBJ1-1 TRBV4-1 TGCGCCAGCAGCCCGTACTCAGGGACAGGGACTGAAGCTTTCTTT CASSPYSGTGTEAFF
16 NA TRBD1 TRBJ2-4 TRBV30 TGTGCCTGGAACGTAGGTTTACAGGGGGCCAGGGACATTCAGTACTTC CAWNVGLQGARDIQYF
14 NA NA TRBJ1-1 TRBV6-5 TGTGCCAGCAGTATGACAGGCGCGAACACTGAAGCTTTCTTT CASSMTGANTEAFF
14 NA NA TRBJ2-7 TRBV10-3 TGTGCCATCAGCCCCAGGACAGAGAAGCTCGAGCAGTACTTC CAISPRTEKLEQYF
16 few NA TRBJ1-5 TRBV21-1 TGTGCCAGCAGCAAAGTGGGAGGAACAGGCTGTCAGCCCCAGCATTTT CASSKVGGTGCQPQHF
15 NA TRBD2 TRBJ2-5 TRBV6-2/TRBV6-3 TGTGCCAGCAGTGAGCGACTAGCGGGAGGGTATGGCCAATACTTC CASSERLAGGYGQYF
15 NA TRBD1 TRBJ1-2 TRBV5-4 TGTGCCAGCAGCCCGGGGGGAGACAGGGGACATGGCTACACCTTC CASSPGGDRGHGYTF
12 NA NA TRBJ2-5 TRBV3-1/TRBV3-2 TGTGCCAGCAGCCTTAGGGGAGAGACCCAGTACTTC CASSLRGETQYF
13 NA TRBD1 TRBJ2-5 TRBV2 TGTGCCAGCACAGGACAGGGCGGCGAGACCCAGTACTTC CASTGQGGETQYF
18 NA NA TRBJ1-3 TRBV5-6 TGTGCCAGCAGCTGGGGGGATCGGGGTATTCACTCTGGAAACACCATATATTTT CASSWGDRGIHSGNTIYF
15 NA NA TRBJ1-3 TRBV28 TGTGCCAGCAGCCCAGGGGATTCCTCTGGAAACACCATATATTTT CASSPGDSSGNTIYF
15 NA TRBD1 TRBJ2-7 TRBV18 TGTGCCAGCTCCCCAGGGGACAGGGGCTCCTACGAGCAGTACTTC CASSPGDRGSYEQYF
14 NA TRBD2 TRBJ2-1 TRBV7-3 TGTGCCAGCAGCCCCGGGACTAGCGGGAGGGACCAGTTCTTC CASSPGTSGRDQFF
15 NA TRBD2 TRBJ2-7 TRBV10-2 TGCGCCAGCTCTTTTAGCGGGAGGGGGGGGTACGAGCAGTACTTC CASSFSGRGGYEQYF
11 NA TRBD1 TRBJ1-1 TRBV30 TGTGCCTGGAGTGTACAGGGGGTTGCTTTCTTT CAWSVQGVAFF
16 NA TRBD1 TRBJ2-2 TRBV18 TGTGCCAGCCGGACAGGACTGGGGGTCGGAACCGGGGAGCTGTTTTTT CASRTGLGVGTGELFF
17 NA NA TRBJ1-5 TRBV7-5 TGTGCCAGAAGCCCCTACCCCGGGACACCGATAAATCAGCCCCAGCATTTT CARSPYPGTPINQPQHF
16 NA NA TRBJ1-1 TRBV7-2 TGTGCCAGCAGCTCCCGGGCGCAGCGGACGAACACTGAAGCTTTCTTT CASSSRAQRTNTEAFF
15 NA TRBD1 TRBJ2-7 TRBV9 TGTGCCAGCAGCACGGGGACAGGGGGCGGCTACGAGCAGTACTTC CASSTGTGGGYEQYF
14 NA NA TRBJ1-6 TRBV6-5 TGTGCCAGCACCCTCCGGGGAGAAGGGTCACCCCTCCACTTT CASTLRGEGSPLHF
14 NA NA TRBJ1-2 TRBV4-1 TGCGCCAGCAGCCAAAAACAGGCTGACTATGGCTACACCTTC CASSQKQADYGYTF
15 NA TRBD1 TRBJ2-7 TRBV6-6 TGTGCCAGCAGTTCCCCGGGACAGGGGGCCTACGAGCAGTACTTC CASSSPGQGAYEQYF
19 NA NA TRBJ1-6 TRBV7-2 TGTGCCAGCAGCTATCTAGGGACATCCTTCAGCTCCTATAATTCACCCCTCCACTTT CASSYLGTSFSSYNSPLHF
14 NA NA TRBJ2-7 TRBV19 TGTGCCAGTAGTAAGGGGGACGAATACTACGAGCAGTACTTC CASSKGDEYYEQYF
14 NA TRBD1 TRBJ2-7 TRBV7-9 TGTGCCAGCAGCGTGGGACAGCCTCCCTACGAGCAGTACTTC CASSVGQPPYEQYF
15 few TRBD1 TRBJ1-5 TRBV30 TGTGCCTGGAGCGAGGGACAGGGCCCCAATCAGCCCCAGCATTTT CAWSEGQGPNQPQHF
15 NA TRBD1 TRBJ2-1 TRBV5-1 TGCGCCAGCAGCTTTTCGACAGGGGGGTACAATGAGCAGTTCTTC CASSFSTGGYNEQFF
14 NA NA TRBJ2-2 TRBV30 TGTGCCTGGAGCGCCGGGACAAACACCGGGGAGCTGTTTTTT CAWSAGTNTGELFF
14 NA TRBD1 TRBJ2-7 TRBV7-8 TGTGCCAGCAGCTTAGGGGGACAGCCCTACGAGCAGTACTTC CASSLGGQPYEQYF
13 few TRBD1 TRBJ1-2 TRBV9 TGTGCCAGCAGCGTACAGGGACAGTATGGCTACACCTTC CASSVQGQYGYTF
16 once TRBD1 TRBJ1-2 TRBV5-1 TGCGCCAGCAGCCAAGTTGGAGGGGGCAGTAACTATGGCTACACCTTC CASSQVGGGSNYGYTF
17 NA NA TRBJ1-5 TRBV19 TGTGCCAGTAGTGAGGCGTGGGGGGGACTAAAGGATCAGCCCCAGCATTTT CASSEAWGGLKDQPQHF
15 NA NA TRBJ2-3 TRBV4-3 TGCGCCAGCAGCCAAGGTGAGGGATACACAGATACGCAGTATTTT CASSQGEGYTDTQYF
12 NA TRBD1 TRBJ1-1 TRBV7-9 TGTGCCAGCAGCTTAGCGACAGGGGCAGCTTTCTTT CASSLATGAAFF